The 26 T cell receptor beta chains presented below share a single source sample, sequenced in a study of blood T cells in healthy people across ages. Alongside a J-beta primer mix, a sample-barcoded 5' primer served in a second PCR lasting about 6 to 11 cycles. TCRdb analysed the 5' RACE reads with MiXCR anew, one entry per CDR3 protein. The sample shows some 560,000 distinct CDR3 sequences, over 25% of them seen only once. Separately, the same data were catalogued under a study of T cells of mothers and their children.

Sequenced material: blood. The receptors here all came from a boy younger than 10 in good health.

This sequence joins TRBV3-1 and TRBJ1-2; unclear D gene. This CDR3 comprises 12 residues. The V and J ends lost 0 bases and 8 bases respectively, with 7 bases between them. Per germline, CDR1 LGHDT and CDR2 YNNKEL (reference sequence). CDR3 in amino acids: CASSQESSGYTF. The CDR3 DNA follows: TGTGCCAGCAGCCAAGAATCGAGCGGCTACACCTTC.

The chain uses TRBV7-9 and TRBJ2-1; perhaps TRBD2 as D (6 bases). Between the trimmed V and J ends, which lost 5 bases and 6 bases, there was a span of 14 bases. Germline assignment: CDR1 SEHNR and CDR2 FQNEAQ (reference sequence). CDR3 length equals 14 residues. This CDR3 is CASSPRGSPNEQFF. CDR3 bases: TGTGCCAGCAGCCCCCGGGGGAGCCCCAATGAGCAGTTCTTC.

This clonotype was found a few times. The CDR3 reads CASSGTTVPMEPAGTSGNYEQYF. In DNA, the CDR3 is TGCGCCAGCAGCGGGACGACAGTGCCTATGGAGCCCGCGGGAACTAGCGGAAACTACGAGCAGTACTTC. The chain links TRBV5-1 to TRBJ2-7; 8 bases are shared with TRBD2. Germline loops: CDR1 SGHRS, CDR2 YFSETQ. The CDR3 totals 23 residues. Unmatched junction bases numbered 33, after V lost 4 bases and J lost 3 bases.

CDR3 sequence (DNA): TGTGCCAGCAGCCGAACCCCAGCTGCCTCCTACAATGAGCAGTTCTTC. Its protein is CASSRTPAASYNEQFF. The genes are TRBV14 and TRBJ2-1; D is uncertain. V was cut by 4 bases and J by 0 bases, with 13 bases left in between. From germline, CDR1 is SGHDN and CDR2 FVKESK. There are 16 residues in the CDR3.

This clonotype was observed a handful of times. The gene calls are TRBV12-3 or TRBV12-4 and TRBJ2-5; maybe TRBD2 (6 bases). TRBJ2-1 matches the DNA end more closely, so the J call is doubtful. The CDR3 spans 13 residues. The CDR3 sequence is CASSREINNEQFF. CDR3 sequence (DNA): TGTGCCAGCAGCCGGGAGATCAACAATGAGCAGTTCTTC.

The J gene is TRBJ2-5, the V gene TRBV7-9, with D possibly TRBD2 on 5 matching bases. The end of the DNA is better explained by TRBJ2-7, so the J call may be wrong. This CDR3 contains 13 residues. Germline CDR1 and CDR2: SEHNR and FQNEAQ (reference sequence). CDR3 DNA: TGTGCCAGCAGCCGTCCCGGGACCTACGAGCAGTACTTC. Its translation is CASSRPGTYEQYF.

This clonotype was counted a few times. This chain connects TRBV20-1 to TRBJ2-6, with a possible D match to TRBD2 (6 bases). This CDR3 region has 16 residues. Trimming pared 3 bases from V and 0 bases from J, leaving 12 bases between. Germline-derived CDR1 and CDR2 are DFQATT and SNEGSKA (reference sequence). The CDR3 DNA follows: TGCAGTGCTAGGGGGGACTTAAGCTCTGGGGCCAACGTCCTGACTTTC. Translation: CSARGDLSSGANVLTF.

The gene calls are TRBV7-6 and TRBJ2-5; the match to TRBD2 covers 8 bases. The J segment lost 4 bases and the V segment lost 5 bases, leaving 15 bases of the junction unmatched. Looked up from germline, CDR1 is SGHVS and CDR2 is FNYEAQ. The CDR3 spans 17 residues. CDR3 nucleotides: TGTGCCAGCAGCCCCGGTGCGGGGGGCGTTTTCCTAGAGACCCAGTACTTC. Encoded protein: CASSPGAGGVFLETQYF.

The chain uses TRBV5-1 and TRBJ1-2, with D unclear. Germline lookup yields CDR1 SGHRS and CDR2 YFSETQ. V was cut by 0 bases and J by 6 bases, with 15 bases left in between. This CDR3 comprises 15 residues. CDR3 in DNA: TGCGCCAGCAGCTTGGAGATCACACGGCAGGATGGCTACACCTTC. This sequence encodes CASSLEITRQDGYTF.

The V call is TRBV5-1, the J call TRBJ1-4; no firm D call. The CDR3 spans 13 residues. Deletions cut 1 base from V and 6 bases from J, with 7 bases between. The germline CDR1 and CDR2 sequences are SGHRS and YFSETQ. Here the CDR3 DNA reads TGCGCCAGCAGCTTGTTCCTCGATGAAAAACTGTTTTTT. Protein: CASSLFLDEKLFF.

This clonotype was picked up a small number of times. The genes are TRBV14 and TRBJ1-4; D remains unclear. CDR1 is SGHDN, CDR2 FVKESK, per germline. The CDR3 loop spans 13 amino acids. V was clipped by 0 bases and J by 11 bases, with 10 bases between them. This chain's CDR3 is CASSQDPLGKLFF. The CDR3 DNA follows: TGTGCCAGCAGCCAAGATCCGCTCGGGAAACTGTTTTTT.

The V and J genes are TRBV20-1 and TRBJ1-4, with 8 bases fitting TRBD1. V trimming: 4 bases; J trimming: 7 bases; junction bases outside the gene matches: 5. The germline gives CDR1 DFQATT, CDR2 SNEGSKA (reference sequence). The CDR3 has 13 amino acids. The CDR3: CSATGQEGEKLFF. The CDR3 DNA sequence: TGCAGTGCTACGGGACAGGAGGGTGAAAAACTGTTTTTT.

V gene TRBV4-3 combines with J gene TRBJ1-2; D gene ambiguous. The CDR3 runs 14 residues. The V gene's germline CDR1 is LGHNA and CDR2 YSLEER. V lost 4 bases, J lost 2 bases, and 11 bases lay in between. CDR3 residues: CASSRRTVNYGYTF. The CDR3 nucleotides read TGCGCCAGCAGCCGACGGACGGTGAACTATGGCTACACCTTC.

This clonotype was seen only a few times. This chain links TRBV2 with TRBJ2-6; D is undetermined. The V and J ends lost 4 bases and 0 bases respectively, with 7 bases between them. Germline-derived CDR1 and CDR2 are SNHLY and FYNNEI. The CDR3 consists of 15 residues. The CDR3 here is CASSVSGSGANVLTF. The DNA for the CDR3 is TGTGCCAGCAGTGTGTCGGGCTCTGGGGCCAACGTCCTGACTTTC.

This clonotype came up a few times. The chain recombines TRBV21-1 with TRBJ2-5; the DNA was not compared with TRBD1, the D call given in the table. TRBV21-1 is a listed pseudogene. The CDR3 sequence is 15 residues long. The CDR3 DNA follows: TGTGCCAGCAGCACAAAGCGGGAGGGGGAAGAGACCCAGTACTTC. Protein sequence: CASSTKREGEETQYF.

This clonotype was seen more than once but under ten times. This chain connects TRBV20-1 to TRBJ2-5; D unresolved. Germline assignment: CDR1 DFQATT and CDR2 SNEGSKA (reference sequence). The CDR3 has 12 residues. Trimming removed 7 bases at V and 2 bases at J, with 11 bases between. The CDR3 DNA reads as TGCAGTGGCGCCTGGGGACAAGAGACCCAGTACTTC. Its translation is CSGAWGQETQYF.

In its sample, this clonotype was seen a few times. This sequence joins TRBV29-1 and TRBJ2-5; D unclear. Near its end, the DNA agrees better with TRBJ2-7, so the J call may be wrong. Germline CDR1 reads SQVTM; CDR2 reads ANQGSEA. The CDR3 loop spans 12 amino acids. CDR3 DNA sequence: TGCAGCGTTGTCAGAGGTTCCTACGAGCAGTACTTC. The encoded protein is CSVVRGSYEQYF.

The chain joins TRBV12-3 or TRBV12-4 to TRBJ2-3; TRBD2 agrees at 12 bases. With V trimmed by 1 base and J by 11 bases, 7 bases remained unmatched. This CDR3 is built from 15 residues. CDR3 coding DNA: TGTGCCAGCAGTTTAGGGACTAGCGGGGTTACTAGGCAGTATTTT. This gives the protein CASSLGTSGVTRQYF.

A word on this clonotype: A much larger clone differs by one base, so this may be a read error. The rearrangement links TRBV3-1 to TRBJ2-5; 8 bases are shared with TRBD2. J lost 11 bases, V lost 3 bases, and 5 bases had no gene match. Germline CDR1 reads LGHDT; CDR2 reads YNNKEL (reference sequence). CDR3 length: 12 residues. CDR3 loop: CASSHSGGEQYF. CDR3 in DNA: TGTGCCAGCAGCCATTCCGGGGGGGAGCAGTACTTC.

This sequence joins TRBV7-8 and TRBJ2-3; D might be TRBD1 or TRBD2, each matching 5 bases. The CDR3 is 14 residues long. The V end was cut by 0 bases, the J end by 4 bases, with 8 bases between. Germline V lookup: CDR1 SGHVS, CDR2 FQNEAQ. The chain's CDR3 is CASSLAGDADTQYF. The CDR3, as DNA: TGTGCCAGCAGCTTAGCGGGGGACGCAGATACGCAGTATTTT.

The chain joins TRBV28 to TRBJ2-5; no reliable D call. The CDR3 is 13 residues long. In germline, CDR1 is MDHEN, CDR2 SYDVKM. Trimming shortened V by 2 bases and J by 4 bases, and 8 bases separated the two germline ends. The CDR3 loop is CASSLMQLETQYF. The CDR3 DNA reads as TGTGCCAGCAGTTTAATGCAGCTAGAGACCCAGTACTTC.

This chain joins TRBV6-7 and TRBJ1-2, with TRBD1 matching 10 bases. TRBV6-7 is an ORF, and what it does is uncertain. CDR3 size: 14 residues. V trimming: 0 bases; J trimming: 8 bases; junction bases outside the gene matches: 3. Here the CDR3 reads CASSYSTGGEGYTF. The DNA for the CDR3 is TGTGCCAGCAGTTACTCGACAGGGGGCGAAGGCTACACCTTC.

In its sample, this clonotype was seen a few times. This rearrangement joins TRBV30 to TRBJ1-6; D uncertain. Trimming left V 4 bases short and J 8 bases short, with 18 bases between. Germline V gene sequence: CDR1 GTSNPN, CDR2 SVGIG (reference sequence). The CDR3 covers 15 residues. The CDR3 loop reads CAWTPSAYRDSPLHF. In DNA form, the CDR3 reads TGTGCCTGGACCCCGTCCGCTTATAGGGATTCACCCCTCCACTTT.

The chain employs TRBV27 and TRBJ1-2; possibly TRBD1 for D (6 bases). The CDR3 covers 16 residues. Trimming cost V 4 bases and J 6 bases, with 21 bases left between them. From germline, CDR1 is MNHEY and CDR2 SMNVEV (reference sequence). CDR3 residues: CASSSSGGGRGDGYTF. DNA for the CDR3: TGTGCCAGCAGTTCCTCGGGTGGGGGGCGCGGAGATGGCTACACCTTC.

This clonotype appeared a few times. V is TRBV10-3 and J is TRBJ2-3; TRBD2 matches 8 bases. Trimming removed 2 bases from V and 3 bases from J; junction bases left unmatched: 7. This CDR3 has 16 residues. Germline-derived CDR1 and CDR2 are ENHRY and SYGVKD. CDR3 coding DNA: TGTGCCATCAGTGAGGTTACTAGCGGCACTACAGATACGCAGTATTTT. Translated: CAISEVTSGTTDTQYF.

In its sample, this clonotype was seen a few times. The chain joins TRBV6-6 to TRBJ1-4, with TRBD1 as a possible D gene (6 bases). The CDR3 is 16 residues long. CDR1 is MNHNY and CDR2 is SVGAGI in the germline V gene (reference sequence). V lost 0 bases, J lost 6 bases, and 14 bases lay in between. Here the CDR3 reads CASSYSSSGVYEKLFF. The DNA for the CDR3 is TGTGCCAGCAGTTACTCATCTTCAGGGGTGTATGAAAAACTGTTTTTT.